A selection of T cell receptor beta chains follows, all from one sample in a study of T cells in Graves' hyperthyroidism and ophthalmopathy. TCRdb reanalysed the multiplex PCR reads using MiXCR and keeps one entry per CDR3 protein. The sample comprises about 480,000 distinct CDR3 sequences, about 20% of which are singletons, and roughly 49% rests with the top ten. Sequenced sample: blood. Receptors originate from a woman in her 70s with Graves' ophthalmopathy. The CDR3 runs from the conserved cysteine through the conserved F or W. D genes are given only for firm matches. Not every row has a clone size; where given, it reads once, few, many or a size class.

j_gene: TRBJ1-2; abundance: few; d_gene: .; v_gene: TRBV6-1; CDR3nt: TGTGCCAGCAGTTACTGGCCTAACACCTATGGCTACACCTTC; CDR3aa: CASSYWPNTYGYTF
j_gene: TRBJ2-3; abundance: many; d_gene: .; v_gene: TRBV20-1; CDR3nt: TGCAGTGCCCCCAATCCAGGGAGCACAGATACGCAGTATTTT; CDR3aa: CSAPNPGSTDTQYF
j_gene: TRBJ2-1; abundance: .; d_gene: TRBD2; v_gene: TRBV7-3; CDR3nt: TGTGCCAGCAGCTTAGCCGGTCCTGGGACTAGCGTAAAATCCTACAATGAGCAGTTCTTC; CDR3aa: CASSLAGPGTSVKSYNEQFF
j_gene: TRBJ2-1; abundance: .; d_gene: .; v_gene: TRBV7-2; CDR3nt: TGTGCCAGCAGTCCTGCCGGGACTTCTTTGGCTCAGTTCTTC; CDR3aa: CASSPAGTSLAQFF
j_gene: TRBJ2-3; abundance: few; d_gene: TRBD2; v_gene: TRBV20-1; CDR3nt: TGCAGTGCTAAAACCCCACGGGGGGGGAGCACAGATACGCAGTATTTT; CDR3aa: CSAKTPRGGSTDTQYF
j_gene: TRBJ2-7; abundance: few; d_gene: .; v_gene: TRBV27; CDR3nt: TGTGCCAGCAGTTTATCGAGGAGGGACGAGCAGTACTTC; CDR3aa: CASSLSRRDEQYF
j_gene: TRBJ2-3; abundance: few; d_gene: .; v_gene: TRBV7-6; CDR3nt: TGTGCCAGCAGCTTTCCGGGGACACGCACAGATACGCAGTATTTT; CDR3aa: CASSFPGTRTDTQYF
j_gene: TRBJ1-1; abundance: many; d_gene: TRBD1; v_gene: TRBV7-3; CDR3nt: TGTGCCAGCAGCCAGACAGGGAGGGCGACTGAAGCTTTCTTT; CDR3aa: CASSQTGRATEAFF
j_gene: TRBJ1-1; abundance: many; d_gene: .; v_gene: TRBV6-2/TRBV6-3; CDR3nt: TGTGCCAGCAGCACCTGGACAGACGGAAACACTGAAGCTTTCTTT; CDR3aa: CASSTWTDGNTEAFF
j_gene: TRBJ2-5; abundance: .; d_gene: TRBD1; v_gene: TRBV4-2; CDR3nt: TGTGCCAGCAGCCAGAAAGGCAGGGGGCGAGAGACCCAGTACTTC; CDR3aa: CASSQKGRGRETQYF
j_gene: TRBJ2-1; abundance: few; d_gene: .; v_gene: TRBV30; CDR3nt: TGTGCCTGGAGTGCGGCCTCGGGGTACAATGAGCAGTTCTTC; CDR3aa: CAWSAASGYNEQFF
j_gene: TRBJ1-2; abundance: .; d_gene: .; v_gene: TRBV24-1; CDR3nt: TGTGCCACTACCCTCCCGGGTTACATAAACAAAATCTATGGCTACACCTTC; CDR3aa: CATTLPGYINKIYGYTF
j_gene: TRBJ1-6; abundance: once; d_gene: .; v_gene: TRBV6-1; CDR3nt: TGTGCCAGCAGTCAACAGGGAAGTTCACCCCCCCACTTT; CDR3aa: CASSQQGSSPPHF
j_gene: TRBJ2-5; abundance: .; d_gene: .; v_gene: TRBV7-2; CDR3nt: TGTGCCAGCAGCCCGGCGCTGACGAGTCAAGAGACCCAGTACTTC; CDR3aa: CASSPALTSQETQYF
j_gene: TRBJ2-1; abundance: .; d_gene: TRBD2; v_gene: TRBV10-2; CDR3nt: TGCGCCAGCAGGCCTAGCGGGAGGTCCTACAATGAGCAGTTCTTC; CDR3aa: CASRPSGRSYNEQFF
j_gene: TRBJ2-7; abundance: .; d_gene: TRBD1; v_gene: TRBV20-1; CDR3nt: TGCAGTGCGCCGGGACAGGCCTTCTACGAGCAGTACTTC; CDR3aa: CSAPGQAFYEQYF
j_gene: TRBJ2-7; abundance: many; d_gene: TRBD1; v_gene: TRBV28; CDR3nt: TGTGCCAGCAGTTTCCCGACAGGGGGCTCCTACGAGCAGTACTTC; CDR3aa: CASSFPTGGSYEQYF
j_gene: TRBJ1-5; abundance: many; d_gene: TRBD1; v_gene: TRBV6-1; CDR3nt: TGTGCCAGCAGAACGGACAGGGGGCCGTATCAGCCCCAGCATTTT; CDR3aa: CASRTDRGPYQPQHF
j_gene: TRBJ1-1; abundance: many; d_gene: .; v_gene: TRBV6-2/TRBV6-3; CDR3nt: TGTGCCAGCAGTAGGACCCCTTTGAACACTGAAGCTTTCTTT; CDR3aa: CASSRTPLNTEAFF
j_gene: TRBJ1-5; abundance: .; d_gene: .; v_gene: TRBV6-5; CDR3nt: TGTGCCAGCAGTTACAACAGACTCAATCAGCCCCAGCATTTT; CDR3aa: CASSYNRLNQPQHF
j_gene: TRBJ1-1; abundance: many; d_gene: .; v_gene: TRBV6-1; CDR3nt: TGTGCCAGCAATAGACAGGCGGACACTGAAGCTTTCTTT; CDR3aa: CASNRQADTEAFF
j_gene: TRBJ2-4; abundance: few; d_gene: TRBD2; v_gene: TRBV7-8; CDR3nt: TGTGCCAGCAGCACTCCCCTAGCGGGAATATCATTAGCCAAAAACATTCAGTACTTC; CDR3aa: CASSTPLAGISLAKNIQYF
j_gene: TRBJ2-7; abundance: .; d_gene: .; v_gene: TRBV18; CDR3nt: TGTGCCAGCTCACAAGTCCCCAGGTCCTACGAGCAGTACTTC; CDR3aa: CASSQVPRSYEQYF
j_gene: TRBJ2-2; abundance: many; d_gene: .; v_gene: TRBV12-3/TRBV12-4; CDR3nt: TGTGCCAGCAGTACCGGACTTGCGAACACCGGGGAGCTGTTTTTT; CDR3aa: CASSTGLANTGELFF
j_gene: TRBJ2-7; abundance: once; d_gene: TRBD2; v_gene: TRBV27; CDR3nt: TGTGCCAGCGGAAGACTAGCGGGAGATTACGAGCAGTACTTC; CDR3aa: CASGRLAGDYEQYF
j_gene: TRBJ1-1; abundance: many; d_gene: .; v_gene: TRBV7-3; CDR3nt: TGTGCCAGCAGTGAACTCCCGAACACTGAAGCTTTCTTT; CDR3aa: CASSELPNTEAFF
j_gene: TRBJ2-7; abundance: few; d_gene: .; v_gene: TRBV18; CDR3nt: TGTGCCAGCTCACCACAAGAGCGGGCGACATACGAGCAGTACTTC; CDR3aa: CASSPQERATYEQYF
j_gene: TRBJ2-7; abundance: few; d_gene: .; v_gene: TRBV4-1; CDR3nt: TGCGCCAGCAGCCAATTCGGACTAACCTACGAGCAGTACTTC; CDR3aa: CASSQFGLTYEQYF
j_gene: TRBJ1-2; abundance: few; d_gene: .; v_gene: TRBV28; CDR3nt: TGTGCCAGCAGCCTAGTTCCGACGAGGGGCTACACCTTC; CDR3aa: CASSLVPTRGYTF
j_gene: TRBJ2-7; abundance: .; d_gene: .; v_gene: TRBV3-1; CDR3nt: TGTGCCAGCAGCCAAGGGGGGACCGACTACGAGCAGTACTTC; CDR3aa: CASSQGGTDYEQYF
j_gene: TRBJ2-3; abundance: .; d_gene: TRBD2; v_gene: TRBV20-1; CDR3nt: TGCAGTGCTAGTCCGATTTCTAGCGGGAGGGCCGGGGATACGCAGTATTTT; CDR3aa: CSASPISSGRAGDTQYF
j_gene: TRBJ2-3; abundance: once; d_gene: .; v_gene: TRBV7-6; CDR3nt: TGTGCCAGCAGCTTAGCGTCGGGGCCGGATACGCAGTATTTT; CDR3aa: CASSLASGPDTQYF
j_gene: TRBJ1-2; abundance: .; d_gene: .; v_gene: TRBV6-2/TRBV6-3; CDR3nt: TGTGCCAGCAGAACAGGGACGGAAAACTATGGCTACACCTTC; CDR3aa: CASRTGTENYGYTF
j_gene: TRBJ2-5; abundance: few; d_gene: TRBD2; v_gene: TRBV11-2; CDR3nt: TGTGCCAGCAGCCCCCGTCGGGTAGCGGGAGGATGGGTCCAAGAGACCCAGTACTTC; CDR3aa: CASSPRRVAGGWVQETQYF
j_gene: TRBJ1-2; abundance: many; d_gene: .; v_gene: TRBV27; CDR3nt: TGTGCCAGCAGTTCGCCGCCGACGGACCCTAACTATGGCTACACCTTC; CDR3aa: CASSSPPTDPNYGYTF
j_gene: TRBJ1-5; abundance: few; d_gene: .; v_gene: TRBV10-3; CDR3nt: TGTGCCATCAGTGAGGGGGCCGATCAGCCCCAGCATTTT; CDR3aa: CAISEGADQPQHF
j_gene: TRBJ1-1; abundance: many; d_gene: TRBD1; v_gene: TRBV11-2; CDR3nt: TGTGCCAGCAGTCTGACAGGGGGACTGAACACTGAAGCTTTCTTT; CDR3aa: CASSLTGGLNTEAFF
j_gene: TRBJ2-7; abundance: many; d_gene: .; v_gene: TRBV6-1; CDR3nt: TGTGCCTCAAACCATCAGGGAACCTACGAGCAGTACTTC; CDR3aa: CASNHQGTYEQYF
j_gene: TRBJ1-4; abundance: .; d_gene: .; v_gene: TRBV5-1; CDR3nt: TGCGCCAGCAGCGCTGACGGTAGGGGGGCGCGCGAAAAACTGTTTTTT; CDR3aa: CASSADGRGAREKLFF
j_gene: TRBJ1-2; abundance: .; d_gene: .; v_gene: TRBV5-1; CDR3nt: TGCGCCAGCAGCTTGGGTTTGGGTGACTATGGCTACACCTTC; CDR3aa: CASSLGLGDYGYTF
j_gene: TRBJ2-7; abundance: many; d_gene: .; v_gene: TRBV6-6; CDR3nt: TGTGCCAGCAGTTACCCTCCACCCTACGAGCAGTACTTC; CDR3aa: CASSYPPPYEQYF
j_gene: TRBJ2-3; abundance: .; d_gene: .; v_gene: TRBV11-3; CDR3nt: TGTGCCAGCAGCTTGGGGGGCAAAGATACGCAGTATTTT; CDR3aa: CASSLGGKDTQYF
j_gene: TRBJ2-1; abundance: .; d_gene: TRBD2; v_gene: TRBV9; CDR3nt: TGTGCCAGCAGCACCCGACTAGCGGGAAACTCCTACAATGAGCAGTTCTTC; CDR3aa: CASSTRLAGNSYNEQFF
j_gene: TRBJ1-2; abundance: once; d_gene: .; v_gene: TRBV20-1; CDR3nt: TGCAGTGCTAGCCGGGGGAACTATGGCTACACCTTC; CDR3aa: CSASRGNYGYTF
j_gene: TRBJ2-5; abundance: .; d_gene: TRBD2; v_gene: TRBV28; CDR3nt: TGTGCCAGCAAATACACCGGGACTAGTTACTTC; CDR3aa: CASKYTGTSYF
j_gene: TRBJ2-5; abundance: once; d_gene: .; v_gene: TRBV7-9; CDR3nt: TGTGCCAGCAGCTTAGCGGGTTTTCCTAGGAAGACCCAGTACTTC; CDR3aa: CASSLAGFPRKTQYF
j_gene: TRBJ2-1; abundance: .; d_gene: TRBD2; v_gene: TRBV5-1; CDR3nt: TGCGCCAGCAGCTCTTGGACTAGCGCATCGCAGCAGTTCTTC; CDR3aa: CASSSWTSASQQFF
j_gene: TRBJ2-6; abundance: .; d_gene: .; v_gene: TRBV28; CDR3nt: TGTGCCAGCAGTTTGGGAGTTTTAAGCTCTGGGGCCAACGTCCTGACTTTC; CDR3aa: CASSLGVLSSGANVLTF
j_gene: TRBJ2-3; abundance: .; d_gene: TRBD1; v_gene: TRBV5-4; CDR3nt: TGTGCCAGCAGCTTGGGACAGGGGGCTGGAGATACGCAGTATTTT; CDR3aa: CASSLGQGAGDTQYF
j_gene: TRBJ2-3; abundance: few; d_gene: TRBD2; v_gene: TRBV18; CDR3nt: TGTGCCAGCTCCAGGACTAGCGGGGGCTCAGATACGCAGTATTTT; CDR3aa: CASSRTSGGSDTQYF
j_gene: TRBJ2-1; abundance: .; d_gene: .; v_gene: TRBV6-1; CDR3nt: TGTGCCGGCAGTTCCGACCCTTACAATGAGCAGTTCTTC; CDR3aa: CAGSSDPYNEQFF